The 19 T cell receptor beta chains below were found in one sample sequenced in a study of blood T cells in healthy people across ages. A second roughly 6 to 11 cycle PCR used barcoded and J-beta primers. One entry per CDR3 protein results from TCRdb running MiXCR on the 5' RACE reads. The table includes 1 million to 1.2 million distinct CDR3 sequences, under 40% detected once. Material: blood. These receptors all stem from a man between 18 and 29 years old in good health.

The chain is built from TRBV7-9 and TRBJ1-5, with TRBD1 matching 7 bases. Per the germline V gene, CDR1 is SEHNR and CDR2 is FQNEAQ (reference sequence). This CDR3 is 16 amino acids long. Trimming cost V 3 bases and J 4 bases; bases outside gene matches: 9. CDR3 in amino acids: CASSFVATGDNQPQHF. CDR3 coding DNA: TGTGCCAGCAGCTTCGTCGCCACAGGGGATAATCAGCCCCAGCATTTT.

This clonotype occurred a few times. This chain uses TRBV29-1 with TRBJ2-5; a possible D gene is TRBD2 (6 bases). The CDR3 spans 11 residues. V was clipped by 4 bases and J by 5 bases, with 8 bases between them. Germline V CDR1 and CDR2: SQVTM, ANQGSEA. The CDR3 DNA sequence: TGCAGCGTTGTGGCGGGGGAGACCCAGTACTTC. It encodes CSVVAGETQYF.

This clonotype was found a few times. The V gene is TRBV4-3, the J gene TRBJ1-5; 7 bases line up with TRBD1. The CDR3 totals 15 residues. CDR1 and CDR2 (germline): LGHNA, YSLEER. V shed 3 bases and J 2 bases; nucleotides not matched to a gene: 4. The CDR3 spells CASSQTDRGNQPQHF. DNA for the CDR3: TGCGCCAGCAGCCAGACCGACAGGGGCAATCAGCCCCAGCATTTT.

The chain employs TRBV7-2 and TRBJ2-1; 7 positions agree with TRBD2. The CDR3 loop spans 15 amino acids. Trimming took 5 bases from V and 7 from J; bases not matched to a gene: 11. Germline V gives CDR1 SGHTA, CDR2 FQGNSA. This CDR3 is CASSAQGDGRNEQFF. The CDR3 region has the DNA TGTGCCAGCAGCGCACAAGGGGACGGGAGGAATGAGCAGTTCTTC.

The chain has TRBV5-1 and TRBJ2-7; D may be TRBD1 (6 bases). The CDR3 spans 14 residues. Germline CDR1 and CDR2: SGHRS and YFSETQ. V lost 2 bases, J lost 6 bases, and 15 bases lay in between. The CDR3 protein is CASSLTGSDFEQYF. The CDR3 DNA sequence: TGCGCCAGCAGCTTAACAGGGTCGGATTTCGAGCAGTACTTC.

The chain employs TRBV5-1 and TRBJ1-1, with 8 bases lining up with TRBD1. The germline V gene has CDR1 SGHRS and CDR2 YFSETQ. The junction had 10 bases not matched to a gene; V was cut back by 4 bases and J by 5 bases. The CDR3 is 15 residues long. CDR3 nucleotides: TGCGCCAGCAGCGCGCTGGGACAGGTGGGAACTGAAGCTTTCTTT. This sequence encodes CASSALGQVGTEAFF.

The rearrangement joins TRBV9 to TRBJ1-2; D possibly corresponds to TRBD1 (5 bases). Per germline, CDR1 SGDLS and CDR2 YYNGEE. With 3 bases removed from V and 5 bases from J, the gap between germline ends came to 14 bases. The CDR3 length is 14 residues. DNA for the CDR3: TGTGCCAGCAGCGCCTGGGGCAGGCCATATGGCTACACCTTC. As protein: CASSAWGRPYGYTF.

This clonotype was picked up many times. The V gene is TRBV29-1, the J gene TRBJ1-2; no definite D call. Per the germline V gene, CDR1 is SQVTM and CDR2 is ANQGSEA. This CDR3 comprises 12 residues. V lost 5 bases to trimming and J lost 4 bases, with 11 bases between them. The CDR3 DNA sequence: TGCAGCGTTTCCGACGGCGTCTATGGCTACACCTTC. Its translation: CSVSDGVYGYTF.

The chain uses TRBV7-2 and TRBJ2-1; D is ambiguous. The V gene's germline CDR1 is SGHTA and CDR2 FQGNSA. With 2 bases removed from V and 6 bases from J, the gap between germline ends came to 17 bases. CDR3 length: 16 residues. DNA of the CDR3: TGTGCCAGCAGCTTATCTGGTGCAGTTCAATGCAATGAGCAGTTCTTC. This gives the protein CASSLSGAVQCNEQFF.

The table lists this clonotype with a few counts. The chain combines TRBV4-1 with TRBJ1-1; 7 nucleotides agree with TRBD1. The CDR3 totals 15 residues. CDR1 is MGHRA and CDR2 is YSYEKL in the germline V gene. Trimming cost V 2 bases and J 5 bases; bases outside gene matches: 8. CDR3 sequence (DNA): TGCGCCAGCAGCCAAACCCCGGACAGGAGGACTGAAGCTTTCTTT. This codes for CASSQTPDRRTEAFF.

In this sample, this clonotype turned up a few times. J is TRBJ1-4 and V is TRBV4-3, with D possibly being TRBD1 (5 bases). Germline CDR1 LGHNA, CDR2 YSLEER. V was shortened by 3 bases and J by 0 bases, with 14 bases between the two germline ends. The CDR3 has 17 amino acids. The CDR3 coding sequence is TGCGCCAGCAGCCAGAGTGACAGCGACGCAACTAATGAAAAACTGTTTTTT. The encoded protein is CASSQSDSDATNEKLFF.

A single count supports this clonotype. The V and J genes are TRBV28 and TRBJ2-4, with 11 bases lining up with TRBD2. The last part of the DNA fits TRBJ2-5 better; the J call may be wrong. Per the germline V gene, CDR1 is MDHEN and CDR2 is SYDVKM. The CDR3 contains 15 residues. In DNA, the CDR3 is TGTGCCAACACCAGTAGCGGGGGGGAGTTAGAGACCCAGTACTTC. Its translation is CANTSSGGELETQYF.

This clonotype was observed a handful of times. This rearrangement joins TRBV5-1 to TRBJ1-2; 7 positions match TRBD1. With 4 bases clipped from V and 6 bases from J, the junction kept 12 bases outside the gene matches. Germline CDR1 SGHRS, CDR2 YFSETQ. The CDR3 is made up of 15 amino acids. CDR3 sequence: CASSVSGQKSDGYTF. CDR3 sequence (DNA): TGCGCCAGCAGCGTATCGGGACAGAAGAGTGATGGCTACACCTTC.

V usage is TRBV29-1 and J usage is TRBJ1-1, with TRBD1 matching 7 bases. The CDR3 is 12 amino acids. Germline CDR1 is SQVTM and CDR2 is ANQGSEA. The ends lost 7 bases at V and 1 base at J; junction bases unmatched: 3. The CDR3 reads CSGGQKNTEAFF. DNA of the CDR3: TGCAGCGGGGGACAGAAGAACACTGAAGCTTTCTTT.

The chain carries TRBV4-3 and TRBJ1-1, with 7 bases identical to TRBD1. The germline V gene has CDR1 LGHNA and CDR2 YSLEER. This CDR3 is built from 15 residues. Trimming took 0 bases from V and 6 from J; bases not matched to a gene: 7. DNA of the CDR3: TGCGCCAGCAGCCAAGATGACAGGGTGACGGCTGAAGCTTTCTTT. Protein: CASSQDDRVTAEAFF.

Worth noting for this clonotype: Relative to the germline gene, one junction end is altered; a read error may explain this. J is TRBJ2-3 and V is TRBV4-3; D remains ambiguous. CDR3 length equals 14 residues. The germline gives CDR1 LGHNA, CDR2 YSLEER. This chain's CDR3 is CAGSLQLREDTQYF. The CDR3 bases are TGCGCCGGCAGCCTGCAGCTGAGAGAGGATACGCAGTATTTT.

Here the CDR3 DNA reads TGTACCAGCAGCTTATGGAGGCAGGGGGCCACAGATACGCAGTATTTT. Amino acid sequence: CTSSLWRQGATDTQYF. The chain combines TRBV7-2 with TRBJ2-3, with 8 bases fitting TRBD1. With 2 bases clipped from V and 2 bases from J, the junction kept 6 bases outside the gene matches. CDR1 SGHTA and CDR2 FQGNSA come from the germline V gene. The CDR3 contains 16 residues. The entire variable domain, with the rest obtained from reference TRBV7-2 and TRBJ2-3, is as follows: GAGVSQSPSNKVTEKGKDVELRCDPISGHTALYWYRQSLGQGLEFLIYFQGNSAPDKSGLPSDRFSAERTGGSVSTLTIQRTQQEDSAVYLCTSSLWRQGATDTQYFGPGTRLTVL.

The chain couples TRBV20-1 to TRBJ2-4; D not certain. The CDR3 extends over 16 amino acids. Germline V gene sequence: CDR1 DFQATT, CDR2 SNEGSKA (reference sequence). The CDR3 is CGPRKWASGAKNIQYF. The CDR3 region has the DNA TGCGGTCCTAGAAAATGGGCCAGTGGAGCCAAAAACATTCAGTACTTC.

The chain links TRBV9 to TRBJ1-4; D is perhaps TRBD1 (6 bases). This CDR3 comprises 14 residues. CDR1 and CDR2 from the germline V gene are SGDLS and YYNGEE. V lost 2 bases and J lost 12, with 17 bases in between. This CDR3 reads CASSVGGSSLELFF. CDR3 DNA: TGTGCCAGCAGCGTCGGGGGCAGCAGCCTGGAACTGTTTTTT.